This passage covers 5 T cell receptor beta chains from one sample sequenced in a study of T cells in Graves' hyperthyroidism and ophthalmopathy. RNA transcripts served as the template for amplifying TCR beta CDR3 regions. The HTBI primer set served for first-round RT-PCR of the TCR CDR3. From the multiplex PCR reads, TCRdb called clonotypes with MiXCR, one entry per CDR3 protein. The table includes roughly 740,000 distinct CDR3 sequences, roughly 15% detected once. The sequenced sample was blood. These receptors were collected from a man younger than 30 with Graves' hyperthyroidism.

The genes are TRBV19 and TRBJ2-3; no clear D gene. Germline CDR1 LNHDA, CDR2 SQIVND (reference sequence). The CDR3 runs to 15 residues. Trimming left V 6 bases short and J 0 bases short, with 13 bases between. The CDR3 sequence: CASRGLKRSTDTQYF. The CDR3 DNA is TGTGCCAGTAGGGGGTTGAAGAGGAGCACAGATACGCAGTATTTT.

This clonotype was counted between two and nine times. The V gene is TRBV29-1, the J gene TRBJ2-2; D is unresolved. V lost 6 bases and J 4 bases, leaving 12 bases between the germline ends. In germline, CDR1 is SQVTM, CDR2 ANQGSEA. The CDR3 contains 13 residues. This chain's CDR3 is CSVSTRGTGELFF. Here the CDR3 DNA reads TGCAGCGTCTCTACCCGAGGCACCGGGGAGCTGTTTTTT.

The chain is built from TRBV24-1 and TRBJ2-7; 8 bases are shared with TRBD1. The CDR3 length is 14 residues. The V gene's germline CDR1 is KGHDR and CDR2 SFDVKD. V trimming: 4 bases; J trimming: 2 bases; junction bases outside the gene matches: 3. The CDR3 DNA is TGTGCCACCAGTGACCCGACAGGGGCCTACGAGCAGTACTTC. Protein product: CATSDPTGAYEQYF.

This clonotype has ten or more counts. The chain combines TRBV6-1 with TRBJ2-7; 7 bases are a match to TRBD1. Germline assignment: CDR1 MNHNS and CDR2 SASEGT. J was trimmed by 5 bases and V by 6 bases; bases with no gene match: 7. This CDR3 has 13 residues. The CDR3 DNA reads TGTGCCAGCAGCCTGACAGGGAAGCACGAGCAGTACTTC. The encoded protein is CASSLTGKHEQYF.

At least ten counts were recorded for this clonotype. The chain combines TRBV7-8 with TRBJ2-3; 7 positions agree with TRBD1. Germline trimming cut 6 bases from V and 8 bases from J; bases unmatched to any gene: 17. CDR1 is SGHVS and CDR2 is FQNEAQ in the germline V gene. This CDR3 is built from 16 residues. The CDR3 nucleotides read TGTGCCAGCAGACCGAGGGGGCTAGAGGGTCTACCTACGCAGTATTTT. Translating it yields CASRPRGLEGLPTQYF.